Given below is one T cell receptor (beta chain) in context. Which antigen it targets is not known. The CDR3 goes on 3 residues after the read ends, and that part is filled in from the germline J gene. The CDR3 sequence holds 14 residues, the cysteine and phenylalanine included. The DNA covers only part of the CDR3, 33 bases in frame from base 1. Cut back by 1 base and 1 base, the V and J ends lie 11 bases apart. CDR1 and CDR2 were assigned from the germline V gene (reference sequence) as DFQATT and SNEGSKA. Every participant had a single incident cervical HPV16 infection, and women with prevalent HPV16 infections were excluded. Cervical HPV DNA was detected by MY09/MY11 PCR and genotyped by dot-blot hybridization. Fifteen mL of heparinized blood were centrifuged, and the buffy coat was aliquoted, frozen at -30°C, then stored at -80°C. Genomic DNA was extracted from buffy coat specimens using QIAGEN kits.

The immunoSEQ assay used multiplex PCR to amplify TCR beta CDR3 regions from an average of around 1.2 ug of genomic DNA per sample. Primer bias was corrected in the assay by using a complete synthetic TCR repertoire to establish an amplification baseline. The amplicons were sequenced using the Illumina platform. The study's processing was this. Error correction of the sequences involved clustering with frequency ratios plus a modified nearest-neighbor algorithm, after which the sequences were analyzed in the immunoSEQ Analyzer using IMGT gene definitions. At each rarefaction depth, TCR richness and evenness were averaged over 20 rarefaction repeats, and samples with fewer sequences than the depth were excluded. V, D and J gene relative abundances were compared between groups with Wilcoxon rank sum tests, applying FDR correction. Blinded duplicates gave an intraclass correlation of over 90% for TCR richness and an average of 76.4% across some 69 gene segments. Held by TCRdb, this immuneACCESS table contains in-frame sequences only and omits some clones. Under half of the omission traces to an unresolved V gene where checked; the cause of the rest is unknown. The V and J calls and clone size come from that table; D and trimming were worked out from the DNA. In this sample's table one finds 30,000 to 35,000 clones. 4% to 5% of the sample rests with the top ten.

These data originate in a study of T cells in women clearing cervical HPV infection (dated by TCRdb to the late 2010s). Study-level background: Cases were 25 women with histologically confirmed HPV16-related CIN3 or worse, including a couple of invasive cancers. The controls were around 26 women whose single incident HPV16 infection cleared within 12 months with no development of precancer or cancer. Blood from cases was drawn at the visit where the lesion was first identified, while blood from controls was drawn once the infection was no longer detected. For cases, a median interval of about 150 days, with an interquartile range of about 90 to 210 days, was observed between lesion detection and blood sampling. Because only a few women had HLA typing data, the possibility that HLA type acted as a confounder could not be ruled out. Nested within Costa Rica's Guanacaste HPV Natural History Study, an exploratory proof-of-principle case-control study compared TCR repertoires across cervical HPV16 outcomes. Cases and controls were matched on year of sample collection and on age within five years. Median age was about 30 years in cases versus 38 to 45 in controls, and baseline characteristics did not differ significantly. In the parent cohort, about 10,000 women aged 18 or older were enrolled in Guanacaste, Costa Rica, during about 1992 to 1994 and then followed for approximately 7 years. As quality controls, five blinded duplicates were added to each group, bringing the total to 60 or so samples made up of approximately 50 participants and approximately ten replicates. On the study overall, not on this receptor specifically: Because of the cross-sectional design, the study could not determine whether the associations came before infection or resulted from infection, and neither effector/memory subsets nor HPV-specific T cells were isolated. Random forest classifiers that combined richness and V gene abundances separated cases from controls with an estimated AUC of around 0.83. TCR repertoire richness was significantly higher in CIN3+ cases than in controls across sequencing depths, while evenness did not differ. T-cell numbers per sample were unknown, so richness differences could reflect varying T-cell content rather than repertoire biology. Cases had lower TRBV6-7 relative abundance than controls (approximately 0.11% versus 0.16%; Bonferroni P = 0.0008).

The clonotype was recovered from a woman between 18 and 69 years old with a cervical HPV16 infection that either progressed to CIN3+ or cleared (not recorded which). The sequence is built from TRBV20-1 and TRBJ2-7; perhaps TRBD2 is the D gene, with 5 bases matching. What was sequenced was blood buffy coat. CDR3 loop: CSARGRVLSYEQYF. The DNA read from the CDR3 is TGCAGTGCTAGAGGGCGGGTCCTATCCTACGAG.